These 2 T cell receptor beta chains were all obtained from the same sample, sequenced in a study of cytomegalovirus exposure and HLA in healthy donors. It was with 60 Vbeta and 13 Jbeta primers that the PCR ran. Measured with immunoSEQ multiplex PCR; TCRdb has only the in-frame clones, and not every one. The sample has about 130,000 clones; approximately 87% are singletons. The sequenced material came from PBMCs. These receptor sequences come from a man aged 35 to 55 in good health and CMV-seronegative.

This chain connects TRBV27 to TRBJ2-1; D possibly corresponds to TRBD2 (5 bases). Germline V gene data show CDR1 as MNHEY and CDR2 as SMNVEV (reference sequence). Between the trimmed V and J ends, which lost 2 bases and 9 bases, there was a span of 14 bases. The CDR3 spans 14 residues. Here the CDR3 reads CASSLMVGSPEQFF. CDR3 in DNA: TGTGCCAGCAGTTTAATGGTAGGGAGTCCTGAGCAGTTCTTC.

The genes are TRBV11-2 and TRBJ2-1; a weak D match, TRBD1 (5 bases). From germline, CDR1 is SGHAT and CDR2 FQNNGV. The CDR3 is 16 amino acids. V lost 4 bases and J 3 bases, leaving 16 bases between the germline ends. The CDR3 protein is CASSSQGFFNYNEQFF. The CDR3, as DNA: TGTGCCAGCAGCTCGCAGGGATTCTTCAACTACAATGAGCAGTTCTTC.